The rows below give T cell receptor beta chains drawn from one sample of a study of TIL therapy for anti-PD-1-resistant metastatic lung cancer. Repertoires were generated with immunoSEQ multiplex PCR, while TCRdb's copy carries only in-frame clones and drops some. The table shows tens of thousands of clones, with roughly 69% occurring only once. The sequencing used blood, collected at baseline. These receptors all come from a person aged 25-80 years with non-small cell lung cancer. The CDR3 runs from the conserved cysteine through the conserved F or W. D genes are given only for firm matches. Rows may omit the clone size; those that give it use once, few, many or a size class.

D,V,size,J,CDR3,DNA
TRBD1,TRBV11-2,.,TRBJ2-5,CASSLEGGTRGYPRTQYF,TGTGCCAGCAGCTTAGAAGGAGGTACCAGGGGGTATCCGAGGACCCAGTACTTC
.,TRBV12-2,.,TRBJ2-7,CASRYIRALNYEQYF,TGTGCAAGTCGCTACATCCGGGCCTTGAACTACGAGCAGTACTTC
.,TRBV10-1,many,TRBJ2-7,CASSDRGSYEQYF,TGCGCCAGCAGTGACAGGGGCTCCTACGAGCAGTACTTC
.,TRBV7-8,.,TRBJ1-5,CASSLGPGDYNQPQHF,TGTGCCAGCAGCTTAGGTCCCGGGGACTACAATCAGCCCCAGCATTTT
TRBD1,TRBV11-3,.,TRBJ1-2,CASSLEGRQGDYGYTF,TGTGCCAGCAGCTTAGAGGGAAGACAGGGGGACTATGGCTACACCTTC
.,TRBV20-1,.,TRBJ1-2,CSAGRLDGYTF,TGCAGTGCTGGCCGGTTGGATGGCTACACCTTC
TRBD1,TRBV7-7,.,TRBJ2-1,CASSQGTGSYNEQFF,TGTGCTAGCAGCCAAGGGACAGGGTCCTACAATGAGCAGTTCTTC
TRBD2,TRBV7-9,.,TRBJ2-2,CASSALAGAYTGELFF,TGTGCCAGCAGCGCACTAGCGGGGGCCTACACCGGGGAGCTGTTTTTT
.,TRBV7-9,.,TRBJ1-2,CASSSWDSRAYGYTF,TGTGCCAGCAGCTCTTGGGACTCGCGGGCCTATGGCTACACCTTC
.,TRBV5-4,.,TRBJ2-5,CASSRAGNGQETQYF,TGTGCCAGCAGCAGGGCGGGGAATGGACAAGAGACCCAGTACTTC
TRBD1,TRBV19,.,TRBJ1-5,CATSDRFRMRDSNQPQHF,TGTGCCACCTCGGACAGGTTTAGGATGCGGGATAGCAATCAGCCCCAGCATTTT
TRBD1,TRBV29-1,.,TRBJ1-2,CSVASVRTGGGYGYTF,TGCAGCGTGGCCTCGGTTAGGACAGGGGGCGGGTATGGCTACACCTTC
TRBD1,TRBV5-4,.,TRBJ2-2,CASSLPDRQNTGELFF,TGTGCCAGCAGCCTACCGGACAGGCAGAACACCGGGGAGCTGTTTTTT
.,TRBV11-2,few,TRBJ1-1,CASSLGGSGAFF,TGTGCCAGCAGCTTAGGGGGATCGGGGGCTTTCTTT
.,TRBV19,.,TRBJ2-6,CASSIDGWAVGANVLTF,TGTGCCAGTAGTATAGATGGATGGGCGGTTGGGGCCAACGTCCTGACTTTC
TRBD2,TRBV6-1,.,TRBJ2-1,CASSGLAGGDEQFF,TGTGCCAGCAGTGGACTAGCGGGGGGCGATGAGCAGTTCTTC
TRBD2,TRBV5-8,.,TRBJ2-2,CASSSGQGLAGGNTGELFF,TGTGCCAGCAGCTCCGGACAGGGTCTAGCGGGGGGAAACACCGGGGAGCTGTTTTTT
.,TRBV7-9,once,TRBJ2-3,CASSPRIASTDTQYF,TGTGCCAGCAGCCCAAGGATAGCTAGCACAGATACGCAGTATTTT
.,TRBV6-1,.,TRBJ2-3,CASSAANTQYF,TGTGCCAGCAGTGCTGCGAATACGCAGTATTTT
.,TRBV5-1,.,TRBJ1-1,CASSLGEAGGTAFF,TGCGCCAGCAGCTTGGGAGAGGCGGGAGGGACAGCTTTCTTT
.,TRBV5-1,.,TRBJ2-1,CASSLDGAGYNEQFF,TGCGCCAGCAGCTTGGATGGGGCCGGATACAATGAGCAGTTCTTC
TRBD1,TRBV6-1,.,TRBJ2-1,CASRLQGNEQFF,TGTGCCAGCAGATTACAGGGGAATGAGCAGTTCTTC
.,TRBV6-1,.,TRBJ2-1,CASKGESRGYNEQFF,TGTGCCAGCAAAGGAGAATCGAGGGGTTACAATGAGCAGTTCTTC